This T cell receptor (beta chain) was captured in a study of blood T cell repertoires in COVID-19. Overall study context: Samples of COVID-19 (acute and convalescent) were obtained from the United States, Italy and Spain. PBMCs, B-cell-depleted T cells, or T cells provided the cDNA or gDNA that made up the material.

Germline V gene lookup returns CDR1 MNHEY and CDR2 SVGEGT. The ends lost 6 bases at V and 2 bases at J; junction bases unmatched: 24. This CDR3 spans 20 amino acids. In the original analysis: Researchers report that nucleated cell counts were estimated from reference gene primer amplification. Assay used: immunoSEQ multiplex PCR; TCRdb lists only in-frame clones, some missing. V and J calls and clone size are copied from that table; D and trimming were computed from the DNA. The sample includes about 80,000 clones, over 70% seen only once; the top ten take about a sixth. This chain links TRBV6-2 or TRBV6-3 with TRBJ1-2; TRBD1 agrees at 7 bases. Specimen: peripheral blood. The receptor comes from a human donor in a cohort sampled during active COVID-19. CDR3 amino acids: CASSFPTPGTDLTQNYGYTF. CDR3 bases: TGTGCCAGCAGCTTTCCTACCCCCGGGACAGACCTCACTCAAAACTATGGCTACACCTTC.